Each of the 8 T cell receptor beta chains below was sequenced from the same sample in a study of cytomegalovirus exposure and HLA in healthy donors. The table came from immunoSEQ multiplex PCR; TCRdb's copy has only in-frame clones and leaves some out. The repertoire has about 150,000 clones, about 87% of them found once; the top ten carry 3.5% to 5%. Input material: PBMCs. Receptors originate from a man between 18 and 35 years old in good health and CMV-seropositive.

This clone was found once. This sequence joins TRBV29-1 and TRBJ2-2; 10 positions agree with TRBD1. Germline loops: CDR1 SQVTM, CDR2 ANQGSEA. The CDR3 has 13 amino acids. V lost 4 bases and J lost 6; bases outside the gene matches: 2. As DNA, the CDR3 is TGCAGCGTTGCCGGGACAGGGGCCGGGGAGCTGTTTTTT. The encoded protein is CSVAGTGAGELFF.

The chain joins TRBV30 to TRBJ1-5; D gene uncertain. This CDR3 has 13 residues. V was shortened by 2 bases and J by 0 bases, with 5 bases between the two germline ends. Germline lookup yields CDR1 GTSNPN and CDR2 SVGIG (reference sequence). Here the CDR3 DNA reads TGTGCCTGGAGTCAGGATAGCAATCAGCCCCAGCATTTT. It codes for CAWSQDSNQPQHF.

The chain combines TRBV27 with TRBJ1-6, with a tentative D call TRBD1 (6 bases). V was cut by 1 base and J by 4 bases, with 14 bases left in between. In germline, CDR1 is MNHEY, CDR2 SMNVEV (reference sequence). The CDR3 is 17 residues long. CDR3 DNA sequence: TGTGCCAGCAGTTTATTAGGGGGTCGAGCATATAATTCACCCCTCCACTTT. It specifies CASSLLGGRAYNSPLHF.

This clone was counted a single time. The rearrangement joins TRBV5-6 to TRBJ1-2; D not resolved. The V gene's germline CDR1 is SGHDT and CDR2 YYEEEE. V was cut by 2 bases and J by 8 bases, with 7 bases left in between. The CDR3 sequence is 11 residues long. The CDR3, as DNA: TGTGCCAGCAGCTTACTAGGGGGCTACACCTTC. It specifies CASSLLGGYTF.

This clone was seen more than once but under ten times. The V and J genes are TRBV6-1 and TRBJ1-6; D not certain. Trimming left V 2 bases short and J 15 bases short, with 8 bases between. Germline assignment: CDR1 MNHNS and CDR2 SASEGT. The CDR3 has 11 residues. The DNA for the CDR3 is TGTGCCAGCAGTGAATCCACAGTCCTCCACTTT. Residues: CASSESTVLHF.

The chain carries TRBV5-4 and TRBJ2-2; 9 bases are a match to TRBD2. V shed 0 bases and J 0 bases; nucleotides not matched to a gene: 3. Germline-derived CDR1 and CDR2 are SGHNT and YYREEE (reference sequence). CDR3 length: 17 amino acids. Written as DNA, the CDR3 is TGTGCCAGCAGCTTGGGTAGCGGGGGTCCGAACACCGGGGAGCTGTTTTTT. Translating it yields CASSLGSGGPNTGELFF.

The chain joins TRBV29-1 to TRBJ1-2; the D is unclear. V lost 6 bases, J lost 13 bases, and 12 bases lay in between. The CDR3 totals 9 residues. Per germline, CDR1 SQVTM and CDR2 ANQGSEA. The DNA for the CDR3 is TGCAGCGTAGGTCTGCCGGGCACCTTC. This gives the protein CSVGLPGTF.

The V gene is TRBV5-5, the J gene TRBJ2-7; no clear D. CDR3 length: 12 amino acids. Germline V gives CDR1 SGHKS, CDR2 YYEKEE (reference sequence). Trimming took 2 bases from V and 4 from J, leaving 7 bases between them. The CDR3 spells CASSFPGYEQYF. CDR3 coding DNA: TGTGCCAGCAGCTTCCCCGGGTACGAGCAGTACTTC.